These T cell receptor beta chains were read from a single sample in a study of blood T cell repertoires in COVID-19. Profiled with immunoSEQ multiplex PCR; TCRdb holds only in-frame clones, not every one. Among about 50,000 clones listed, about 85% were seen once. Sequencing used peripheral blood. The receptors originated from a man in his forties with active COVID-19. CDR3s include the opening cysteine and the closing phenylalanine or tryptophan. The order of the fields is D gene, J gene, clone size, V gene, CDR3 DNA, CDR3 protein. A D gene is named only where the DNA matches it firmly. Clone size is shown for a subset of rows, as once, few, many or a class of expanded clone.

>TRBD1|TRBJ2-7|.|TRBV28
TGTGCCAGCAGTCTCCCCACAGGGGCCTACGAGCAGTACTTC
CASSLPTGAYEQYF
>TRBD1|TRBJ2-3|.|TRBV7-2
TGTGCCAGCAGCGCGGACAGGTTCACAGATACGCAGTATTTT
CASSADRFTDTQYF
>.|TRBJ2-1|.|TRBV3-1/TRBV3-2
TGTGCCAGCAGCCCGGGGCCCCTGACGGGAGCGACCCCCCCCAATGAGCAGTTCTTC
CASSPGPLTGATPPNEQFF
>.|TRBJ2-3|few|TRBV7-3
TGTGCCAGCAGCTTAGGTGCTAACACAGATACGCAGTATTTT
CASSLGANTDTQYF
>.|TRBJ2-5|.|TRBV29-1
TGCAGCGTCCATAGGGAGGAGGGGAGGGAGACCCAGTACTTC
CSVHREEGRETQYF
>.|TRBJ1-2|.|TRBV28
TGTGCCAGCAGTTTTGCGGGGGCGGATAGCTATGGCTACACCTTC
CASSFAGADSYGYTF
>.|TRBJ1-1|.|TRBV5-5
TGTGCCAGCAGCTTGCAGAAACTGAACACTGAAGCTTTCTTT
CASSLQKLNTEAFF
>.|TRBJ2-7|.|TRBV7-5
TGTGTCAGAAGCTTATTGGGTAGGCAGGGGCCTTACGAGCAGTACTTC
CVRSLLGRQGPYEQYF
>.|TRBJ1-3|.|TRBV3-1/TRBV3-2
TGTGCCAGCAGCCAAGTCAGATCGGACACTGGAAACACCATATATTTT
CASSQVRSDTGNTIYF
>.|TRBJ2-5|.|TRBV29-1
TGCAGCGCCACCGTAGCTGTCCAAGAGACCCAGTACTTC
CSATVAVQETQYF
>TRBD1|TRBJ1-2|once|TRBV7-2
TGTGCCAGCAGCCCCGGACAGGGCTTGTCGATTGATGGCTACACCTTC
CASSPGQGLSIDGYTF
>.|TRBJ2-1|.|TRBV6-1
TGTGCCAGCAGTGAATGGACTACCCACGTCTACAATGAGCAGTTCTTC
CASSEWTTHVYNEQFF
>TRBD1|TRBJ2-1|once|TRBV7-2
TGTGCCAGCAGCCGGGACCCCTGGGACAGCTCCTACAATGAGCAGTTCTTC
CASSRDPWDSSYNEQFF
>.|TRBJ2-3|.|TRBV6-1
TGTGCCAGCAGTGAAACTGGGCCCACAGATACGCAGTATTTT
CASSETGPTDTQYF
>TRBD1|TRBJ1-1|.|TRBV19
TGTGCCAGTAGTATATCTCCGGACAGGGCTAACACTGAAGCTTTCTTT
CASSISPDRANTEAFF
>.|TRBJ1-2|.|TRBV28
TGTGCCAGCAGTTTAAATCCAGGGGCATACTATGGCTACACCTTC
CASSLNPGAYYGYTF
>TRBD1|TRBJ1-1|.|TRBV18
TGTGCCAGCTCACCTTCAGGACAGGTGAACACTGAAGCTTTCTTT
CASSPSGQVNTEAFF
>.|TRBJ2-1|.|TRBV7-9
TGTGCCAGCAGCTATAGGGAGAGTGAGCAGTTCTTC
CASSYRESEQFF
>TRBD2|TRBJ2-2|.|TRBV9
TGTGCCAGCAGCGTAGGGACTAGCGGTAACACCGGGGAGCTGTTTTTT
CASSVGTSGNTGELFF
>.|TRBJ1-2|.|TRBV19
TGTGCCAGTAGTCCCAGGACAGTCTTCTATGGCTACACCTTC
CASSPRTVFYGYTF
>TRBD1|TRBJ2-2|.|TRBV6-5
TGTGCCTCCAGGAACAGGGGGATAGGAACCGGGGAGCTGTTTTTT
CASRNRGIGTGELFF
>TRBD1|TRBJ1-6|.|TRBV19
TGTGCCAGTAGCCCTTCGACAGGGCCTAATTTTTCACCCCTCCACTTT
CASSPSTGPNFSPLHF
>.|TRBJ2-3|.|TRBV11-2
TGTGCCAGCAGCTCCGGTAGCGGCAGCACAGATACGCAGTATTTT
CASSSGSGSTDTQYF